These T cell receptor beta chains were read from a single sample in a study of memory CD8 T cells in hepatitis C reinfection. Sequencing used immunoSEQ multiplex PCR; TCRdb keeps in-frame clones, though not all of them. The table has 40,000 to 60,000 clones, over 85% seen once. Sample: naive CD8+ T cells sorted from blood. The receptor set was obtained from a man aged 18 to 30 with hepatitis C virus infection. Each CDR3 is given with its conserved first and last residue. D genes are given only for firm matches. Expanded clones are given a class, and other clones once, few, many or no size at all.

>NA|NA|TRBV19|TRBJ1-3
TGTGCCAGTAGTCCTGCCGCCGGTAACACCATATATTTT
CASSPAAGNTIYF
>NA|NA|TRBV27|TRBJ2-7
TGTGCCAGCAGTCCCGGCCCAGGGTACGAGCAGTACTTC
CASSPGPGYEQYF
>TRBD1|NA|TRBV6-1|TRBJ2-7
TGTGCCAGCAGTGGGACAGGGCCCTACGAGCAGTACTTC
CASSGTGPYEQYF
>TRBD1|NA|TRBV19|TRBJ2-2
TGTGCCAGTAGTATGGGGACAGGGATCACCGGGGAGCTGTTTTTT
CASSMGTGITGELFF
>NA|NA|TRBV19|TRBJ2-6
TGTGCCAGTAGTGATTTGCGGGGTATGGGGGCCAACGTCCTGACTTTC
CASSDLRGMGANVLTF
>TRBD1|NA|TRBV30|TRBJ1-5
TGTGCCTGGAGTCTCACCGGGACAGGCAATCAGCCCCAGCATTTT
CAWSLTGTGNQPQHF
>NA|NA|TRBV21-1|TRBJ2-6
TGTGCCAGCAGCAACAGGGGGCACCCCTCTTCCTCTGGGGCCAACGTCCTGACTTTC
CASSNRGHPSSSGANVLTF
>NA|NA|TRBV27|TRBJ2-7
TGTGCCAGCAGTTTCGGGGGCTACGAGCAGTACTTC
CASSFGGYEQYF
>TRBD2|few|TRBV2|TRBJ2-7
TGTGCCAGCAGCGGGACTAGCGGGATGTACGAGCAGTACTTC
CASSGTSGMYEQYF
>NA|NA|TRBV30|TRBJ1-1
TGTGCCTGGAGACAGGGTCGGACTGAAGCTTTCTTT
CAWRQGRTEAFF
>NA|NA|TRBV28|TRBJ1-5
TGTGCCAGCAGTTCAGAGGAGTATGGCAATCAGCCCCAGCATTTT
CASSSEEYGNQPQHF
>TRBD1|NA|TRBV2|TRBJ2-7
TGTGCCAGCAGTACAGGGGTATACACCTACGAGCAGTACTTC
CASSTGVYTYEQYF
>TRBD2|NA|TRBV6-6|TRBJ2-2
TGTGCCAGTCGGGAGGGGCTGGTCACCGGGGAGCTGTTTTTT
CASREGLVTGELFF
>TRBD2|NA|TRBV19|TRBJ2-1
TGTGCCAGTACCAAACTAGCGGGAGTCTACAATGAGCAGTTCTTC
CASTKLAGVYNEQFF
>NA|NA|TRBV15|TRBJ2-5
TGTGCCACCAGCAGAGATAAAGGGGCGGAGACCCAGTACTTC
CATSRDKGAETQYF
>NA|NA|TRBV14|TRBJ1-4
TGTGCCAGCAGCCAGACAGGCTCCGGGGGGCTGTTTTTT
CASSQTGSGGLFF
>NA|NA|TRBV27|TRBJ2-7
TGTGCCAGCAGTAACCGGGTTGACTACGAGCAGTACTTC
CASSNRVDYEQYF
>TRBD2|NA|TRBV9|TRBJ2-5
TGTGCCAGCAGCGTAGAACTAGCGGGAGGTGGAGAGCAGTACTTC
CASSVELAGGGEQYF
>TRBD1|NA|TRBV6-7|TRBJ2-5
TGTGCCAGCAGTTCTAGCCGGGACAGGGGGAGAAAGGACCAGTACTTC
CASSSSRDRGRKDQYF
>NA|NA|TRBV27|TRBJ1-1
TGTGCCAGCAGTTCAGCAGGGAAGAGAAACACTGAAGCTTTCTTT
CASSSAGKRNTEAFF
>TRBD1|NA|TRBV6-1|TRBJ1-5
TGTGCCAGCAGTGAATGGCAGGGGGGCAATCAGCCCCAGCATTTT
CASSEWQGGNQPQHF
>NA|few|TRBV27|TRBJ2-3
TGTGCCAGCAGTTTATTTGCGGGCACAGATACGCAGTATTTT
CASSLFAGTDTQYF
>NA|once|TRBV5-4|TRBJ2-7
TGTGCCAGCAGCTTGAATACGGGGGCCTACGAGCAGTACTTC
CASSLNTGAYEQYF
>NA|NA|TRBV6-1|TRBJ1-1
TGTGCCAGCAGTGCGGGGCAAAGGCTGGGGGAGGGCACTGAAGCTTTCTTT
CASSAGQRLGEGTEAFF
>NA|NA|TRBV19|TRBJ2-7
TGTGCCAGTAGACAGCAGGGCGGGACAGCCTACGAGCAGTACTTC
CASRQQGGTAYEQYF
>NA|NA|TRBV7-8|TRBJ1-4
TGTGCCAGCAGCTTAGCCGGGGGGGCGCGGGAAAAACTGTTTTTT
CASSLAGGAREKLFF
>NA|NA|TRBV21-1|TRBJ1-6
TGTGCCAGCATCACGCCCAGGGATAATTCACCCCTCCACTTT
CASITPRDNSPLHF
>TRBD1|NA|TRBV4-2|TRBJ2-7
TGTGCCAGCAGCCTGGGACAGGGGACCTACGAGCAGTACTTC
CASSLGQGTYEQYF
>TRBD1|once|TRBV27|TRBJ2-1
TGTGCCAGCAGTTGGGACAGACACAATGAGCAGTTCTTC
CASSWDRHNEQFF
>TRBD2|NA|TRBV29-1|TRBJ2-5
TGCAGCGTTGAAGCAGCGGGAGACGCTAAAGAGACCCAGTACTTC
CSVEAAGDAKETQYF
>TRBD1|NA|TRBV27|TRBJ1-1
TGTGCCAGCGGGTTGACAGGGGGTTACACTGAAGCTTTCTTT
CASGLTGGYTEAFF
>NA|NA|TRBV2|TRBJ1-6
TGTGCCAGCACGGAGGGTACAGTTTCGGATTCACCCCTCCACTTT
CASTEGTVSDSPLHF
>NA|NA|TRBV4-1|TRBJ2-7
TGCGCCAGCAGCCAAGGCCCCGTGAGTAGTAGCTACGAGCAGTACTTC
CASSQGPVSSSYEQYF
>TRBD2|NA|TRBV10-2|TRBJ2-5
TGCGCCAGCAGTGACACTAGCGGGAGTGTTCAGTACTTC
CASSDTSGSVQYF
>TRBD2|NA|TRBV15|TRBJ2-3
TGTGCCACCAGCCTCAAAGTCGTAGCGGGGGACACCACAGATACGCAGTATTTT
CATSLKVVAGDTTDTQYF
>NA|once|TRBV4-2|TRBJ2-1
TGTGCCAGCAGCCAAGATACGTATGTACTCTCCAATGAGCAGTTCTTC
CASSQDTYVLSNEQFF
>NA|NA|TRBV4-2|TRBJ2-7
TGTGCCAGCAGCCAAGATCTTGAGGAACTTATCTACGAGCAGTACTTC
CASSQDLEELIYEQYF
>TRBD2|NA|TRBV5-1|TRBJ2-2
TGCGCCAGCAGCCCAGGACTAGCGGGAGAGATCGGGGAGCTGTTTTTT
CASSPGLAGEIGELFF
>NA|NA|TRBV19|TRBJ1-1
TGTGCCACCCACACAGGGACTGAAGCTTTCTTT
CATHTGTEAFF
>NA|NA|TRBV18|TRBJ1-4
TGTGCCAGCTCACCACCGCCGGGGTCCTTTAATGAAAAACTGTTTTTT
CASSPPPGSFNEKLFF
>TRBD1|few|TRBV19|TRBJ1-1
TGTGCCAGTAGCCAATCTCCGACAGGGTATGATTACACTGAAGCTTTCTTT
CASSQSPTGYDYTEAFF
>NA|NA|TRBV9|TRBJ2-1
TGTGCCAGCCGGACCCAGGGGTCCAATGAGCAGTTCTTC
CASRTQGSNEQFF
>TRBD1|NA|TRBV6-5|TRBJ1-2
TGTGCCAGCAGTTACCTGGGACAGGGGGTTGGCTACACCTTC
CASSYLGQGVGYTF
>NA|NA|TRBV9|TRBJ1-5
TGTGCCAGCAGCGTAGGGGGGGGCGTGGAGCCCCAGCATTTT
CASSVGGGVEPQHF
>NA|NA|TRBV19|TRBJ2-1
TGTGCCAGTAGTATCGGTGGGGGGGCTTACAATGAGCAGTTCTTC
CASSIGGGAYNEQFF
>TRBD2|NA|TRBV6-5|TRBJ2-1
TGTGCCAGCAGTTGGGGGGGAGGAGATGAGCAGTTCTTC
CASSWGGGDEQFF
>NA|NA|TRBV7-9|TRBJ2-1
TGTGCCGTTCAGCCGGACAGAAATTACAATGAGCAGTTCTTC
CAVQPDRNYNEQFF
>NA|NA|TRBV7-9|TRBJ2-1
TGTGCCAGCAGCTCCCAGACCCAGGTCCATGAGCAGTTCTTC
CASSSQTQVHEQFF
>NA|NA|TRBV7-2|TRBJ2-7
TGTGCCAGCAGCGTCCGGGACTGGGGCCCCTACGAGCAGTACTTC
CASSVRDWGPYEQYF
>NA|NA|TRBV11-2|TRBJ1-4
TGTGCCAGCAGCGCTCCGACGGGAAAACTGTTTTTT
CASSAPTGKLFF
>NA|NA|TRBV6-1|TRBJ2-7
TGTGCCAGCAGTGAAATCCTAGCCGCCTACGAGCAGTACTTC
CASSEILAAYEQYF
>NA|NA|TRBV5-4|TRBJ2-5
TGTGCCAGCAGCCTACAGGGTGGCCCAGAGACCCAGTACTTC
CASSLQGGPETQYF
>TRBD1|NA|TRBV5-1|TRBJ1-1
TGCGCCAGCAGCTTGGGACAGGGGCTGAACACTGAAGCTTTCTTT
CASSLGQGLNTEAFF